This T cell receptor (beta chain) was identified during a study of T cell responses to AZD1222 COVID-19 vaccine (dated by TCRdb to 2020 to 2023). General notes on the study: AZD1222 recipients given second doses at about 4 weeks or at about 12 weeks were pooled, since spike-specific TCR depth and breadth were not found to differ between the two schedules. TCR sequencing was performed for 230 to 250 trial participants, of whom about 200 were given two doses of AZD1222 and some 25 were given two doses of MenACWY control vaccine. Trial participants were enrolled by age into 18-55, 56-69 and 70-plus year subgroups, with roughly 150, 30 and 60 TCR-sequenced participants respectively. Points the paper makes about the study in general: Most participants were white British and females outnumbered males, and the authors suggested that clonal diversity may have been underestimated. Only six AZD1222 recipients were SARS-CoV-2 seropositive at baseline, limiting conclusions about previously exposed vaccinees. Reportedly, close to half of the unique spike-specific TCRs recognized epitopes lying outside the regions that are mutated in the B.1.351 and B.1.1.7 variants. After two AZD1222 doses, spike-specific TCR breadth and depth were significantly higher than at day 0 and than in MenACWY recipients. The 56-69-year group was small, and its depth increase did not reach significance, likely because of low power. No day 14 peak-response samples were available, so repertoires were characterized only after the peak T cell response. The whole spike protein was spanned by vaccine-associated CD4 TCRs, and dominant responses were seen in regions 160-218 and 743-854.

The CDR3 regions of human TCRbeta chains were subjected to immunosequencing. Turning to the authors' computational methods: TCRs in the repertoires were compared against a reference library of SARS-CoV-2-specific TCRs that had been generated with the MIRA antigen-specificity platform. Breadth meant the fraction of unique TCRs that were SARS-CoV-2-associated, whereas depth meant the fraction of total T cells that were SARS-CoV-2-associated. Using the MIRA data, each spike-specific TCR was mapped to the spike region that the TCR reacts to and placed in a CD4 or CD8 class. Log10-transformed breadth and depth values were compared by one-way ANOVA with Sidak's multiple comparisons tests. Not all clones reach the TCRdb copy of this immuneACCESS table, which keeps in-frame sequences only. Checked studies attribute under half of the gap to unresolved V genes and leave the rest unexplained. The V and J calls and the clone size are those of that table, but D and trimming were determined from the DNA. For this sample the table gives 160,000 or so clones, of which around 93% were detected only once. The ten largest account for under 2.5% of the sample.

The time point label, read with the paper, signifies: baseline before first vaccination. Samples from vaccinated people were obtained from the UK trials COV001 and COV002, which included a single-blind randomized controlled phase 2/3 trial of AZD1222 (ChAdOx1 nCoV-19) in healthy adults. Trial participant PBMC samples were collected at day 0 and day 28 after the second dose for TCRbeta chain sequencing. The germline V gene sets CDR1 to SGHVS and CDR2 to FQNEAQ. Trimming takes 5 bases off V and 8 bases off J; junction bases not matched to a gene: 10. There are 15 amino acids in the CDR3, from cysteine to phenylalanine inclusive. The CDR3 DNA has 45 bases and is translated from base 1. Remarks on this clone: Its recognized antigen is unknown. No base quality values were provided; no much bigger clone lies one nucleotide off.

Sequencing used peripheral blood, obtained on day 0 of AZD1222 vaccination. The chain joins TRBV7-8 to TRBJ2-1; 9 central nucleotides agree with TRBD2. This clonotype originated in an adult in good health. The sequenced DNA: TGTGCCAGCAGCCAGACTAGCGGCCGCCTCGATGAGCAGTTCTTC. Its product reads: CASSQTSGRLDEQFF.